What follows describes a single TCR beta chain. The antigen is undetermined. This specimen belongs to a study of cytomegalovirus exposure and HLA in healthy donors. Study summary: From HLA-typed donors, an early data release held roughly 89 million unique TCRs. Study-wide points: An analysis was carried out at a later point. It showed that HLA-associated TCR beta chains were more clonally expanded than equally common non-associated chains.

Researchers ran the PCR with 60 Vbeta and 13 Jbeta primers. Measured with immunoSEQ multiplex PCR; TCRdb has only the in-frame clones, and not every one. There are under 130,000 clones in the sample; over 70% occur only once, and approximately 3.8% lies in the top ten. The germline gives CDR1 SGHTA, CDR2 FQGNSA. The V and J ends lost 2 bases and 0 bases, in that order; junction bases with no gene match: 5. The CDR3 has 17 residues. The sequenced sample was PBMCs. The V and J genes are TRBV7-2 and TRBJ2-1, with 9 bases that match TRBD2. The receptor was isolated from a man in his fifties in good health and CMV-seropositive. In DNA form, the CDR3 reads TGTGCCAGCAGCTTAAGTAGCGGGGGAAGCTCCTACAATGAGCAGTTCTTC. This translates into CASSLSSGGSSYNEQFF.